Presented here are 28 T cell receptor beta chains from one specimen sequenced in a study of OX40 agonist ivuxolimab in advanced cancers. Clones were sequenced by immunoSEQ multiplex PCR, and TCRdb holds only the in-frame ones, with some missing. The table includes 92,000 or so clones, more than 80% detected once. This sample comprised CD4+ or CD8+ T cells sorted from blood, obtained in a trial of the OX40 agonist ivuxolimab. The receptors come from an adult with an advanced solid tumor such as melanoma, head and neck, liver or kidney cancer.

The chain is built from TRBV2 and TRBJ2-7; TRBD2 is a possible D gene (6 bases). The CDR3 runs to 16 residues. CDR1 is SNHLY and CDR2 is FYNNEI in the germline V gene. V lost 8 bases and J lost 2, with 22 bases in between. In DNA form, the CDR3 reads TGTGCCAGCCTCGGGGGAGAGGGCGCTATCACCTACGAGCAGTACTTC. This encodes CASLGGEGAITYEQYF.

V gene TRBV28 combines with J gene TRBJ2-7, with 12 positions matching TRBD2. This CDR3 comprises 14 residues. Germline V lookup: CDR1 MDHEN, CDR2 SYDVKM. The trim removed 8 bases at V and 6 bases at J, leaving 8 bases unmatched. CDR3: CASSVTSGSSEQYF. The CDR3, as DNA: TGTGCCAGCTCAGTGACTAGCGGGAGCTCCGAGCAGTACTTC.

This chain links TRBV2 with TRBJ2-7; D not certain. The V end was cut by 1 base, the J end by 2 bases, with 12 bases between. Germline values: CDR1 SNHLY, CDR2 FYNNEI. CDR3 length equals 15 residues. CDR3 in amino acids: CASSEGLGITYEQYF. CDR3 DNA sequence: TGTGCCAGCAGTGAAGGGCTGGGGATCACCTACGAGCAGTACTTC.

The V call is TRBV7-9, the J call TRBJ2-7; 9 nucleotides line up with TRBD2. V shed 1 base and J 1 base; nucleotides not matched to a gene: 2. This CDR3 is 15 amino acids long. Looked up from germline, CDR1 is SEHNR and CDR2 is FQNEAQ (reference sequence). Here the CDR3 DNA reads TGTGCCAGCAGCTTAGTTCTAGCGGGATCCTACGAGCAGTACTTC. Protein sequence: CASSLVLAGSYEQYF.

V and J are TRBV5-1 and TRBJ2-3; 8 nucleotides agree with TRBD2. Germline V gene data show CDR1 as SGHRS and CDR2 as YFSETQ. The CDR3 contains 15 residues. Trimming at V came to 0 bases and at J to 5 bases, leaving 5 bases not matched to a gene. The CDR3 reads CASSLAGRVRDTQYF. CDR3 DNA: TGCGCCAGCAGCTTGGCCGGGAGGGTCAGAGATACGCAGTATTTT.

J is TRBJ1-1 and V is TRBV11-3; D gene uncertain. This CDR3 has 11 amino acids. CDR1 is SGHNT and CDR2 is YENEEA in the germline V gene. The V end lost 8 bases, the J end lost 4 bases, and 8 bases lay between the germline ends. The CDR3 spells CASGWGTEAFF. The CDR3 nucleotides are TGTGCCAGCGGTTGGGGCACTGAAGCTTTCTTT.

To note about this clone: One end of the junction fails to match germline, which may point to a read error. V gene TRBV7-9 combines with J gene TRBJ1-1; a weak D match, TRBD1 (5 bases). Germline CDR1 is SEHNR and CDR2 is FQNEAQ (reference sequence). This CDR3 is 16 amino acids long. CDR3 sequence (DNA): TGTGCCAGCAGCTCACCCCTCCAGGGAAGGAACACTAAAGCTTTCTTT. Amino acid sequence: CASSSPLQGRNTKAFF.

The rearrangement uses TRBV18 and TRBJ2-7; D call uncertain. The CDR3 extends over 15 amino acids. V dropped 0 bases and J dropped 3 bases, with 12 bases sitting between them. Germline V gene sequence: CDR1 KGHSH, CDR2 LQKENI. CDR3: CASSPPGRINYEQYF. For the CDR3, the DNA is TGTGCCAGCTCACCACCGGGCAGGATCAACTACGAGCAGTACTTC.

This clone has just one count. The chain combines TRBV18 with TRBJ1-1, with 9 bases lining up with TRBD1. Germline assignment: CDR1 KGHSH and CDR2 LQKENI. The CDR3 covers 14 residues. The junction had 6 bases not matched to a gene; V was cut back by 3 bases and J by 7 bases. The CDR3 loop reads CASSPRDRAIEAFF. CDR3 in DNA: TGTGCCAGCTCACCCCGGGACAGGGCGATTGAAGCTTTCTTT.

This clone was counted a few times. The rearrangement links TRBV30 to TRBJ1-5; 7 bases agree with TRBD1. The germline gives CDR1 GTSNPN, CDR2 SVGIG (reference sequence). V dropped 5 bases and J dropped 6; count of bases not matched to a gene: 7. CDR3 size: 13 residues. CDR3 DNA sequence: TGTGCCTGGCAGGGAGGGGGCATTCAGCCCCAGCATTTT. This encodes CAWQGGGIQPQHF. The full variable domain, its missing parts supplied by reference TRBV30 and TRBJ1-5, is SQTIHQWPATLVQPVGSPLSLECTVEGTSNPNLYWYRQAAGRGLQLLFYSVGIGQISSEVPQNLSASRPQDRQFILSSKKLLLSDSGFYLCAWQGGGIQPQHFGDGTRLSIL.

The chain has TRBV7-8 and TRBJ2-1; TRBD2 aligns across 7 bases. The CDR3 consists of 16 residues. Trimming removed 1 base from V and 0 bases from J; junction bases left unmatched: 3. CDR1 is SGHVS, CDR2 FQNEAQ, per germline. In DNA, the CDR3 is TGTGCCAGCAGCTTAGACGAGCGGGGCTCCTACAATGAGCAGTTCTTC. Translation gives CASSLDERGSYNEQFF.

V is TRBV6-1 and J is TRBJ1-5; D call uncertain. The CDR3 has 15 residues. CDR1 is MNHNS and CDR2 is SASEGT in the germline V gene. Trimming shortened V by 2 bases and J by 3 bases, and 11 bases separated the two germline ends. CDR3 sequence reads: CASSESRQVNQPQHF. The CDR3, as DNA: TGTGCCAGCAGTGAAAGTCGACAAGTCAATCAGCCCCAGCATTTT.

The J gene is TRBJ2-5, the V gene TRBV29-1; D gene unclear. The CDR3 is made up of 15 amino acids. Germline CDR1 reads SQVTM; CDR2 reads ANQGSEA. V was shortened by 5 bases and J by 4 bases, with 20 bases between the two germline ends. CDR3 loop: CSVPDRGVGRETQYF. The CDR3 nucleotides read TGCAGCGTTCCAGACCGCGGAGTGGGTAGAGAGACCCAGTACTTC.

The gene calls are TRBV29-1 and TRBJ1-1, with D perhaps matching TRBD1 (6 bases). The CDR3 sequence is 15 residues long. CDR1 SQVTM and CDR2 ANQGSEA come from the germline V gene. V gave up 7 bases and J gave up 2 bases, with 20 bases separating them. The CDR3 coding sequence is TGCAGCGATCTCCCTTCTAGCAGGGGTAACACTGAAGCTTTCTTT. This codes for CSDLPSSRGNTEAFF.

The rearrangement joins TRBV6-5 to TRBJ2-3; perhaps TRBD1 as D (5 bases). This CDR3 spans 14 amino acids. V was shortened by 6 bases and J by 1 base, with 11 bases between the two germline ends. In germline, CDR1 is MNHEY, CDR2 SVGAGI. The CDR3 DNA is TGTGCCAGCAGGGCTGAACAGGGCACAGATACGCAGTATTTT. Its protein is CASRAEQGTDTQYF.

The V gene is TRBV27, the J gene TRBJ2-3; TRBD2 is a possible D gene (6 bases). This CDR3 region has 15 residues. Germline V gene lookup returns CDR1 MNHEY and CDR2 SMNVEV (reference sequence). Trimming removed 3 bases at V and 5 bases at J, with 15 bases between. The CDR3 loop is CASSFYGGEGDTQYF. Written as DNA, the CDR3 is TGTGCCAGCAGTTTTTACGGGGGAGAGGGAGATACGCAGTATTTT.

This chain uses TRBV6-6 with TRBJ2-5, with D possibly TRBD2 on 6 matching bases. Deletions cut 6 bases from V and 3 bases from J, with 14 bases between. Germline V CDR1 and CDR2: MNHNY, SVGAGI (reference sequence). This CDR3 comprises 14 residues. DNA for the CDR3: TGTGCCAGCAGCCTAGGGACGGGGGAAGAGACCCAGTACTTC. Its protein is CASSLGTGEETQYF.

The chain joins TRBV4-1 to TRBJ2-5, with 10 bases lining up with TRBD2. V shed 1 base and J 4 bases; nucleotides not matched to a gene: 9. The CDR3 length is 17 residues. From germline, CDR1 is MGHRA and CDR2 YSYEKL. As DNA, the CDR3 is TGCGCCAGCAGCCAAGCTAACCTGGTAGCGGGAGGAGAGACCCAGTACTTC. Translating it yields CASSQANLVAGGETQYF.

J is TRBJ2-3 and V is TRBV28; perhaps TRBD1 as D (5 bases). The germline CDR1 and CDR2 sequences are MDHEN and SYDVKM. The germline V and J ends were trimmed by 8 bases and 4 bases, with 16 bases remaining between them. The CDR3 length is 14 residues. The CDR3 spells CASHPRDRADTQYF. The DNA for the CDR3 is TGTGCCAGCCACCCCAGGGATCGGGCAGATACGCAGTATTTT.

This chain connects TRBV5-8 to TRBJ1-3; no firm D call. Trimming took 2 bases from V and 0 from J, leaving 6 bases between them. The CDR3 length is 14 residues. In germline, CDR1 is SGHTS, CDR2 YDEGEE. Written as DNA, the CDR3 is TGTGCCAGCAGCTTAGTAAACTCTGGAAACACCATATATTTT. It yields the protein CASSLVNSGNTIYF.

The chain joins TRBV5-4 to TRBJ1-2; unclear D gene. With 4 bases removed from V and 4 bases from J, the gap between germline ends came to 17 bases. The germline CDR1 and CDR2 sequences are SGHNT and YYREEE (reference sequence). The CDR3 loop spans 15 amino acids. CDR3 bases: TGTGCCAGCAGCGGGTGGATACTCAGTGGCTATGGCTACACCTTC. The encoded protein is CASSGWILSGYGYTF. The entire variable domain, with the rest obtained from reference TRBV5-4 and TRBJ1-2, is as follows: ETGVTQSPTHLIKTRGQQVTLRCSSQSGHNTVSWYQQALGQGPQFIFQYYREEENGRGNFPPRFSGLQFPNYSSELNVNALELDDSALYLCASSGWILSGYGYTFGSGTRLTVV.

The chain combines TRBV7-9 with TRBJ2-3, with D tentatively TRBD1 (5 bases). CDR1 is SEHNR, CDR2 FQNEAQ, per germline (reference sequence). This CDR3 contains 13 residues. V shed 5 bases and J shed 5 bases, with 11 bases lying between them. CDR3 loop: CASSTSTVDTQYF. The CDR3 nucleotides are TGTGCCAGCAGCACCTCGACAGTAGATACGCAGTATTTT. The variable domain in full, with the rest retrieved from reference TRBV7-9 and TRBJ2-3, is DTGVSQNPRHKITKRGQNVTFRCDPISEHNRLYWYRQTLGQGPEFLTYFQNEAQLEKSRLLSDRFSAERPKGSFSTLEIQRTEQGDSAMYLCASSTSTVDTQYFGPGTRLTVL.

The V and J genes are TRBV7-6 and TRBJ2-5, with 10 bases fitting TRBD1. Judging by the DNA end, TRBJ2-7 fits better; the J call may be wrong. This CDR3 is built from 15 residues. Germline CDR1 is SGHVS and CDR2 is FNYEAQ. The CDR3 here is CASSFGTGAAYEQYF. The CDR3 nucleotides are TGTGCCAGCAGCTTCGGGACAGGGGCTGCCTACGAGCAGTACTTC.

The chain carries TRBV2 and TRBJ2-5; TRBD1 or TRBD2 may be the D gene (6 bases each). V dropped 3 bases and J dropped 3 bases, with 17 bases sitting between them. CDR1 is SNHLY, CDR2 FYNNEI, per germline. The CDR3 contains 16 residues. CDR3 residues: CASSDEGRTAKETQYF. The CDR3 DNA sequence: TGTGCCAGCAGTGATGAGGGGAGGACAGCGAAAGAGACCCAGTACTTC.

This clone was counted only a few times. This rearrangement joins TRBV6-6 to TRBJ1-5; the D is unclear. With 2 bases removed from V and 7 bases from J, the gap between germline ends came to 9 bases. Germline CDR1 is MNHNY and CDR2 is SVGAGI (reference sequence). The CDR3 spans 13 residues. CDR3 sequence: CASSYLDPQPQHF. CDR3 DNA: TGTGCCAGCAGTTACCTTGACCCGCAGCCCCAGCATTTT.

V and J are TRBV21-1 and TRBJ1-1. TRBV21-1 is described as a pseudogene. The CDR3 consists of 13 residues. The CDR3 protein is CASKGGSGVEAFF. The CDR3 coding sequence is TGTGCCAGCAAGGGAGGTTCAGGGGTAGAAGCTTTCTTT.

The chain has TRBV7-9 and TRBJ1-1; D unclear. Per the germline V gene, CDR1 is SEHNR and CDR2 is FQNEAQ (reference sequence). V was trimmed by 2 bases and J by 8 bases, leaving 9 bases between them. CDR3 length equals 12 residues. The CDR3 loop is CASSLSGREAFF. CDR3 in DNA: TGTGCCAGCAGCTTATCCGGGAGAGAAGCTTTCTTT.

This clone was recorded only once. V and J are TRBV7-8 and TRBJ2-1, with TRBD2 identical over 8 bases. J lost 4 bases, V lost 6 bases, and 17 bases had no gene match. CDR1 is SGHVS, CDR2 FQNEAQ, per germline. The CDR3 is 18 residues long. The CDR3 nucleotides read TGTGCCAGCAGTTCTAACAGATTGAGCGGGAGCCGGTACAATGAGCAGTTCTTC. Residues: CASSSNRLSGSRYNEQFF.